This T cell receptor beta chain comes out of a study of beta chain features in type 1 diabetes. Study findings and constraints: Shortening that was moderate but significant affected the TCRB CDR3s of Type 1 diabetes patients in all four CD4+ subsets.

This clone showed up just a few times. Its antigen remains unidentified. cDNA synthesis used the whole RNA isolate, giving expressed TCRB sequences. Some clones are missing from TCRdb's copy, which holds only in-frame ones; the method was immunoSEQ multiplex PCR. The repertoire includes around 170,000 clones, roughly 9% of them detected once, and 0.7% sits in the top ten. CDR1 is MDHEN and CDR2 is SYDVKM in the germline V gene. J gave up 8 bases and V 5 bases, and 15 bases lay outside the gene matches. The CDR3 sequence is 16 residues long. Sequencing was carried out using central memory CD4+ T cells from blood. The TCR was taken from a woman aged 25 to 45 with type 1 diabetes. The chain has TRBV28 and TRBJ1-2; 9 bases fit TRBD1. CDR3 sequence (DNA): TGTGCCAGCAGTACGGACAGGGGTTCATCGTCTAGGGGCTACACCTTC. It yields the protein CASSTDRGSSSRGYTF.